This section outlines one T cell receptor (beta chain) sequence together with its context. These data come from a study of technical replicates of blood from several donors. Sequenced by immunoSEQ multiplex PCR; TCRdb stores in-frame clones only, minus some. In the table there are 100,000 or so clones, approximately 96% of which are singletons. This clonotype was obtained from a human donor in good health. Sample: T cells isolated from PBMCs.

CDR3 protein: CASSLYAITGGVNTEAFF. CDR3 nucleotides: TGTGCCAGCAGTTTATACGCCATCACCGGGGGGGTGAACACTGAAGCTTTCTTT. This chain connects TRBV27 to TRBJ1-1, with D possibly matching TRBD1 (5 bases). The ends were cut back, 1 base at V and 0 bases at J, with 18 bases in the middle. This CDR3 comprises 18 residues. Germline CDR1 and CDR2: MNHEY and SMNVEV (reference sequence).